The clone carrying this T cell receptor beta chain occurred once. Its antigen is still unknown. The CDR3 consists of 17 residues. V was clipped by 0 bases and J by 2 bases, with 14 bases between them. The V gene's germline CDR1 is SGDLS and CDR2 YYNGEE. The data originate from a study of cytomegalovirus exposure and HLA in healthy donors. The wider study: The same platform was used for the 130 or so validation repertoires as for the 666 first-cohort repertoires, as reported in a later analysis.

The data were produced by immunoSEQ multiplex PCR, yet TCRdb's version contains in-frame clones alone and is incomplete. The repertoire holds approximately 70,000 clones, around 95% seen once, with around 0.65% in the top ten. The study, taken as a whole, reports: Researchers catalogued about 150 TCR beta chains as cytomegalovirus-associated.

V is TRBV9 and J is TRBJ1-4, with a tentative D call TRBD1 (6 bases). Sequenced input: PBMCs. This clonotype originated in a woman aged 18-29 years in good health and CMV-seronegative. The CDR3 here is CASSVGTGPNTNEKLFF. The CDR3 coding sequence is TGTGCCAGCAGCGTAGGTACAGGGCCGAATACTAATGAAAAACTGTTTTTT.